These T cell receptor beta chains were read from a single sample in a study of blood T cells in healthy people across ages. Using its own MiXCR run on the 5' RACE reads, TCRdb lists one record per CDR3 protein. In the table there are hundreds of thousands of distinct CDR3 sequences, under 35% of which are singletons. Sequences were obtained from blood. These receptors were taken from a woman over 75 in good health. Each CDR3 is given with its conserved first and last residue.

TRBJ2-3 | TRBV6-2/TRBV6-3 | CASSYRSPGTENRDTQYF
TRBJ1-2 | TRBV29-1 | CSVSDRGPGGYTF
TRBJ2-6 | TRBV19 | CASSIAASPSGANVLTF
TRBJ2-5 | TRBV6-6 | CASSYPGSSGSQETQYF
TRBJ2-3 | TRBV29-1 | CSARDPGGSSPDTQYF
TRBJ2-7 | TRBV12-3/TRBV12-4 | CASSFGVTYEQYF
TRBJ2-6 | TRBV7-2 | CASEQGSGANVLTF
TRBJ2-1 | TRBV5-4 | CASSLDGTRSYNEQFF
TRBJ2-6 | TRBV29-1 | CSVLTFPGQGVSGANVLTF
TRBJ2-1 | TRBV7-2 | CASSLVATGEQFF
TRBJ2-3 | TRBV12-3/TRBV12-4 | CASSLGAVGADAQYF
TRBJ2-1 | TRBV5-1 | CASSETSGGPSEQFF
TRBJ2-3 | TRBV18 | CASSPVRSHRDRPSASTDTQYF
TRBJ1-2 | TRBV29-1 | CSVERELPAYGYTF
TRBJ2-7 | TRBV20-1 | CSARGLAGVEQYF
TRBJ2-1 | TRBV7-9 | CASSSGSGVDEQFF
TRBJ2-2 | TRBV11-1 | CASSLPGTTGELFF
TRBJ2-3 | TRBV20-1 | CSADPSRESTGLRTQYF
TRBJ1-1 | TRBV5-1 | CASSLDTGSTEAFF
TRBJ1-2 | TRBV9 | CASSARDRGHASYTF
TRBJ2-1 | TRBV20-1 | CSARGDRWQFF
TRBJ1-2 | TRBV28 | CASSFHGRGARGYTF
TRBJ1-6 | TRBV7-2 | CASSLMGGYNSPLHF
TRBJ2-6 | TRBV7-9 | CASSLAPSSNGANVLTF
TRBJ2-5 | TRBV29-1 | CSSAGTGCNEQYF
TRBJ2-6 | TRBV9 | CASSAMPGDGLRGANVLTF
TRBJ2-3 | TRBV2 | CASRSRQGTDTQYF
- | TRBV20-1 | CSAKVPGGRPETQYF
TRBJ2-5 | TRBV5-1 | CASSWGTSGGQETQYF
TRBJ1-4 | TRBV2 | CASSEAYRGNEKLFF
TRBJ2-7 | TRBV24-1 | CATSDPGRSYEQYF
TRBJ2-1 | TRBV4-3 | CASSQDLAGVYNEQFF
TRBJ2-1 | TRBV12-3/TRBV12-4 | CASSIDRGGLDEQFF
TRBJ1-2 | TRBV5-5 | CASSFGPGTAGDYGYTF
TRBJ2-3 | TRBV10-3 | CAISEGSRGYF
TRBJ2-2 | TRBV4-2 | CASSQDLPSGPRAAFF
TRBJ1-1 | TRBV5-5 | CASSLAGETNTEAFF
TRBJ1-2 | TRBV4-1 | CASSQATGYYGYTF
TRBJ2-5 | TRBV7-2 | CASSLASGGFQETQYF
TRBJ2-6 | TRBV15 | CATSGLRGSGANVLTF